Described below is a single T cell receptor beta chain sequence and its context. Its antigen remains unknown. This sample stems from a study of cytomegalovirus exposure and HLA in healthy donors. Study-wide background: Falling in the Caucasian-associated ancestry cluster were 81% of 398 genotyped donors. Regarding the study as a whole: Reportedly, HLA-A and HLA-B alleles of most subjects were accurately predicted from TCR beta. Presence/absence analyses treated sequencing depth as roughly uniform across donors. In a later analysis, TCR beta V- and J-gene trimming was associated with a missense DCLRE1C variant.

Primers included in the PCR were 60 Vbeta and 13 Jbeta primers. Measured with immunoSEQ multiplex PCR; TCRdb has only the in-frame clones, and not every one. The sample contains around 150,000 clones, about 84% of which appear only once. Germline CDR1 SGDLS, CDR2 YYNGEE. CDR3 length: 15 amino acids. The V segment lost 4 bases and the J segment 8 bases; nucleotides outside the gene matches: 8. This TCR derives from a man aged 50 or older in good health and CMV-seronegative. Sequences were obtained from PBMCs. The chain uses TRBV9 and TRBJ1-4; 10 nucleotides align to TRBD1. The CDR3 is CASSPMTGGREKLFF. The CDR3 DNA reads TGTGCCAGCAGCCCAATGACAGGGGGCCGGGAAAAACTGTTTTTT.